The 23 T cell receptor beta chains given below trace back to one sample, sequenced in a study of shared clonotypes between healthy human individuals. TCRdb's copy holds only in-frame clones and misses some; the assay was immunoSEQ multiplex PCR. The sample yields about 530,000 clones, 95% to 97% seen once. Sequences were obtained from naive CD4+ T cells sorted from blood. Subset given: CD45RA+ positively selected. Receptors originate from a woman aged 30 to 39 in good health.

This chain connects TRBV16 to TRBJ2-7; 10 bases align to TRBD1. This CDR3 is built from 15 residues. Unmatched junction bases numbered 8, after V lost 2 bases and J lost 7 bases. Germline assignment: CDR1 KGHSY and CDR2 FQNENV. The CDR3 spells CASSQRGGTGVEQYF. In DNA, the CDR3 is TGTGCCAGCAGCCAACGGGGCGGGACAGGGGTTGAGCAGTACTTC.

The J gene is TRBJ1-5, the V gene TRBV7-9; D is ambiguous. Germline V gives CDR1 SEHNR, CDR2 FQNEAQ (reference sequence). This CDR3 contains 13 residues. V was clipped by 5 bases and J by 7 bases, with 12 bases between them. The CDR3 region is CASSPDDFQPQHF. The CDR3 region has the DNA TGTGCCAGCAGCCCCGACGACTTCCAGCCCCAGCATTTT.

This clone was found once. V gene TRBV7-2 combines with J gene TRBJ1-1; D not certain. This CDR3 region has 15 residues. Trimming stripped 1 base from V and 4 bases from J, with 13 bases between. Germline CDR1 reads SGHTA; CDR2 reads FQGNSA. As DNA, the CDR3 is TGTGCCAGCAGCTTAGTTTGGGATTCGAGCACTGAAGCTTTCTTT. Protein product: CASSLVWDSSTEAFF.

A single count supports this clone. The chain links TRBV15 to TRBJ2-5; the match to TRBD2 covers 7 bases. The J call may be in error: the DNA end matches TRBJ2-7 better. CDR1 and CDR2 from the germline V gene are LNHNV and YYDKDF (reference sequence). This CDR3 contains 16 residues. CDR3 sequence: CATSRDIVASGYEQYF. In DNA form, the CDR3 reads TGTGCCACCAGCAGAGATATAGTAGCTAGCGGCTACGAGCAGTACTTC.

The chain links TRBV28 to TRBJ1-1; tentatively, D is TRBD1 (6 bases). CDR1 MDHEN and CDR2 SYDVKM come from the germline V gene. Trimming removed 10 bases at V and 1 base at J, with 13 bases between. The CDR3 sequence is 13 residues long. CDR3 bases: TGTGCCATTACAGGGCTGGCGAACACTGAAGCTTTCTTT. This codes for CAITGLANTEAFF.

The J gene is TRBJ2-2, the V gene TRBV12-5; tentative D call: TRBD2 (5 bases). The germline V and J ends were trimmed by 2 bases and 5 bases, with 21 bases remaining between them. The CDR3 is 18 residues long. Germline V CDR1 and CDR2: LGHNT, FRNRAP. The CDR3 loop reads CASGLSGKNSQTTGELFF. CDR3 DNA sequence: TGTGCTAGTGGTTTGTCGGGGAAGAACTCCCAAACGACCGGGGAGCTGTTTTTT.

The chain carries TRBV19 and TRBJ2-2; no clear D. CDR1 LNHDA and CDR2 SQIVND come from the germline V gene (reference sequence). V lost 8 bases, J lost 0 bases, and 10 bases lay in between. This CDR3 is 14 amino acids long. The CDR3 DNA sequence: TGTGCCAGTGCGAAGGGTTCGAACACCGGGGAGCTGTTTTTT. Translated, it gives CASAKGSNTGELFF.

This chain connects TRBV19 to TRBJ2-3; 10 positions match TRBD2. The CDR3 totals 15 residues. J was trimmed by 7 bases and V by 3 bases; bases with no gene match: 7. Germline V gene lookup returns CDR1 LNHDA and CDR2 SQIVND (reference sequence). CDR3 residues: CASSITASGSYTQYF. The CDR3 nucleotides read TGTGCCAGTAGTATTACCGCTAGCGGGAGCTATACGCAGTATTTT.

V and J are TRBV19 and TRBJ2-6; TRBD1 aligns across 10 bases. Germline values: CDR1 LNHDA, CDR2 SQIVND (reference sequence). The V segment lost 6 bases and the J segment 3 bases; nucleotides outside the gene matches: 5. The length of the CDR3 is 16 residues. The DNA of the CDR3 is TGTGCCAGTAGAGCCGGGACAGGGGTTGGGGCCAACGTCCTGACTTTC. It translates to CASRAGTGVGANVLTF.

The V gene is TRBV27, the J gene TRBJ2-3, with D perhaps assigned TRBD1 or TRBD2 (5 bases each). V was clipped by 5 bases and J by 5 bases, with 17 bases between them. The length of the CDR3 is 15 residues. CDR1 MNHEY and CDR2 SMNVEV come from the germline V gene (reference sequence). The CDR3 spells CASSMGELYGDTQYF. CDR3 DNA: TGTGCCAGCAGTATGGGGGAGTTGTATGGAGATACGCAGTATTTT.

The chain employs TRBV5-1 and TRBJ2-7, with D hard to call. The CDR3 length is 12 residues. Germline CDR1 is SGHRS and CDR2 is YFSETQ. V shed 5 bases and J shed 2 bases, with 8 bases lying between them. The CDR3 reads CASSRSAYEQYF. In DNA, the CDR3 is TGCGCCAGCAGTAGGAGCGCCTACGAGCAGTACTTC.

The genes are TRBV5-1 and TRBJ2-3, with D uncertain. CDR3 length equals 13 residues. Per germline, CDR1 SGHRS and CDR2 YFSETQ. Trimming pared 6 bases from V and 2 bases from J, leaving 10 bases between. CDR3 bases: TGCGCCAGCAAGGGCCAGCCCACAGATACGCAGTATTTT. Protein product: CASKGQPTDTQYF.

V and J are TRBV5-1 and TRBJ1-5; D is possibly TRBD1 (6 bases). Germline values: CDR1 SGHRS, CDR2 YFSETQ. V shed 2 bases and J shed 3 bases, with 12 bases lying between them. The CDR3 runs to 15 residues. CDR3 amino acids: CASSLGTPDNQPQHF. In nucleotides, the CDR3 is TGCGCCAGCAGCTTAGGGACACCCGACAATCAGCCCCAGCATTTT.

V gene TRBV27 combines with J gene TRBJ1-2; 7 positions match TRBD1. This CDR3 is 14 amino acids long. The germline gives CDR1 MNHEY, CDR2 SMNVEV (reference sequence). Trimming removed 6 bases from V and 4 bases from J; junction bases left unmatched: 8. The CDR3 loop reads CASSPIGGLYGYTF. Here the CDR3 DNA reads TGTGCCAGCAGCCCGATAGGGGGCCTCTATGGCTACACCTTC.

The rearrangement uses TRBV28 and TRBJ2-7; D may match TRBD1 or TRBD2 (5 bases each). V shed 3 bases and J shed 2 bases, with 11 bases lying between them. CDR1 is MDHEN, CDR2 SYDVKM, per germline. There are 14 residues in the CDR3. The CDR3 nucleotides are TGTGCCAGCAGTTTTGGGACGCCAACCTACGAGCAGTACTTC. Translation gives CASSFGTPTYEQYF.

The chain joins TRBV19 to TRBJ2-5, with TRBD1 matching over 12 bases. The J call may be incorrect, as the DNA end agrees better with TRBJ2-7. This CDR3 is built from 14 residues. CDR1 is LNHDA and CDR2 is SQIVND in the germline V gene (reference sequence). Written as DNA, the CDR3 is TGTGCCACCTCACCGGGACAGGGGGCTAACGAGCAGTACTTC. Translating gives CATSPGQGANEQYF.

The rearrangement links TRBV21-1 to TRBJ2-7; the D call of TRBD1 is as the table states it, not checked on the DNA. TRBV21-1 is reported as a pseudogene. There are 14 residues in the CDR3. CDR3 sequence: CASSGGTGTYEQYF. The CDR3 nucleotides read TGTGCCAGCAGCGGAGGGACAGGGACCTACGAGCAGTACTTC.

The chain combines TRBV27 with TRBJ1-5; D gene ambiguous. The germline CDR1 and CDR2 sequences are MNHEY and SMNVEV (reference sequence). V was shortened by 4 bases and J by 0 bases, with 4 bases between the two germline ends. This CDR3 spans 13 amino acids. The CDR3 DNA follows: TGTGCCAGCAGTTCCTATAGCAATCAGCCCCAGCATTTT. It is translated as CASSSYSNQPQHF.

The gene calls are TRBV25-1 and TRBJ1-6; TRBD1 is a possible D gene (5 bases). CDR3 length: 12 residues. The germline V gene has CDR1 MGHDK and CDR2 SYGVNS. Trimming took 6 bases from V and 8 from J, leaving 8 bases between them. The CDR3 coding sequence is TGTGCCAGCAGACAGGCGGATTCACCCCTCCACTTT. Its translation: CASRQADSPLHF.

The chain recombines TRBV10-3 with TRBJ2-3, with TRBD2 matching 12 bases. Trimming cost V 6 bases and J 4 bases; bases outside gene matches: 8. Germline V gene lookup returns CDR1 ENHRY and CDR2 SYGVKD. The CDR3 extends over 16 amino acids. This CDR3 is CAIRIVTSGSSDTQYF. The CDR3, as DNA: TGTGCCATCAGAATTGTGACTAGCGGGAGTTCAGATACGCAGTATTTT.

The chain combines TRBV19 with TRBJ2-1; TRBD2 matches 9 bases. V lost 9 bases, J lost 6 bases, and 6 bases stayed unmatched. There are 13 residues in the CDR3. Per germline, CDR1 LNHDA and CDR2 SQIVND (reference sequence). As DNA, the CDR3 is TGTGCCAGCGGCGGGAGGGGCGGCAATGAGCAGTTCTTC. Translation gives CASGGRGGNEQFF.

This chain uses TRBV19 with TRBJ2-1, with D hard to call. V lost 4 bases and J 8 bases, leaving 6 bases between the germline ends. This CDR3 is built from 11 residues. The V gene's germline CDR1 is LNHDA and CDR2 SQIVND (reference sequence). The DNA of the CDR3 is TGTGCCAGTAGTAATTGGGATGAGCAGTTCTTC. Translated: CASSNWDEQFF.

This sequence joins TRBV9 and TRBJ1-1; 7 bases fit TRBD1. Germline values: CDR1 SGDLS, CDR2 YYNGEE. V lost 4 bases to trimming and J lost 3 bases; unmatched junction nucleotides: 9. CDR3 length equals 15 residues. The CDR3 region has the DNA TGTGCCAGCAGCACCCGGACAGGCAAGGACACTGAAGCTTTCTTT. Protein product: CASSTRTGKDTEAFF.